A selection of T cell receptor beta chains follows, all from one sample in a study of cytomegalovirus exposure and HLA in healthy donors. Profiled with immunoSEQ multiplex PCR; TCRdb holds only in-frame clones, not every one. The table records some 110,000 clones, roughly 72% of them present only once. The specimen was PBMCs. All receptors derive from a woman aged 45 to 65 in good health and CMV-seropositive. The CDR3 runs from the conserved cysteine through the conserved F or W. The D gene is left open where the match is weak. Clone size, where shown, is once, few, many, or a class for clones that have expanded.

CDR3aa	CDR3nt	j_gene	abundance	v_gene	d_gene
CASSHRVGDNNSPLHF	TGCGCCAGCAGCCATCGAGTGGGGGACAATAATTCACCCCTCCACTTT	TRBJ1-6	NA	TRBV4-3	NA
CASSLDRASYEQYF	TGTGCCAGCAGCCTAGACAGGGCCTCCTACGAGCAGTACTTC	TRBJ2-7	NA	TRBV14	TRBD1
CAISGGQLGGYTF	TGTGCCATCAGTGGGGGACAGCTGGGGGGCTACACCTTC	TRBJ1-2	NA	TRBV10-3	TRBD1
CARRTVRTEAFF	TGTGCCAGAAGAACCGTGAGGACTGAAGCTTTCTTT	TRBJ1-1	few	TRBV5-3	NA
CASSLSRDTYEQYF	TGTGCCAGCAGCTTGTCCAGAGACACCTACGAGCAGTACTTC	TRBJ2-7	NA	TRBV7-2	NA
CASSQGVSKTDTQYF	TGCGCCAGCAGCCAAGGCGTTAGCAAGACAGATACGCAGTATTTT	TRBJ2-3	NA	TRBV4-3	NA
CASSLEGTEYQETQYF	TGTGCCAGCAGCTTGGAGGGGACAGAATACCAAGAGACCCAGTACTTC	TRBJ2-5	once	TRBV5-6	TRBD1
CASSLAGQAINYGYTF	TGTGCCAGCAGCTTAGCTGGACAGGCGATTAACTATGGCTACACCTTC	TRBJ1-2	NA	TRBV7-2	TRBD1
CASSLSGYEQFF	TGTGCCAGCAGCTTGTCGGGGTATGAGCAGTTCTTC	TRBJ2-1	NA	TRBV5-8	NA
CASSLLAGGQETQYF	TGTGCCAGCAGCTTACTAGCGGGAGGTCAAGAGACCCAGTACTTC	TRBJ2-5	NA	TRBV7-2	TRBD2
CASSRSGTSAQSTDTQYF	TGTGCCAGCAGTCGATCCGGGACTAGCGCACAGAGCACAGATACGCAGTATTTT	TRBJ2-3	NA	TRBV7-6	TRBD2
CASSQARQGAYNEQFF	TGCGCCAGCAGCCAAGCTAGACAGGGGGCCTACAATGAGCAGTTCTTC	TRBJ2-1	NA	TRBV4-3	TRBD1
CASSEGQGDEKLFF	TGTGCCAGCAGTGAGGGACAGGGGGATGAAAAACTGTTTTTT	TRBJ1-4	NA	TRBV2	TRBD1
CASTSGLAGRETQYF	NA	TRBJ2-5	NA	TRBV19	NA